The 23 T cell receptor beta chains below all came from one sample that was sequenced in a study of beta chain features in type 1 diabetes (dated by TCRdb to 2017 to 2018). Libraries came from the immunoSEQ multiplex PCR assay. The High Capacity cDNA Reverse Transcription Kit was used to reverse transcribe all of the isolated RNA, meaning that expressed TCRB transcripts were what got sequenced. TCRdb provides this immuneACCESS table in a form limited to in-frame rearrangements. Some clones are lacking; in checked studies, under half of them reflect an unresolved V gene, and why the rest are absent is not known. The sample profile shows hundreds of thousands of clones; over 13% of them were found once. The top ten clonotypes cover approximately 0.043% of the sample. These receptors are not linked to any known antigen. On the study overall, not on this receptor specifically: A moderate but significant shortening of TCRB CDR3 length was observed in type 1 diabetes patients in all four CD4+ subsets.

Source material: naive CD4+ T cells from blood. This sample's cell subset or site label indicates: true naive CD4+ T cells. Receptors originate from a man younger than 35 with type 1 diabetes.

The chain couples TRBV30 to TRBJ2-5; TRBD1 agrees at 7 bases. The CDR3 is 12 amino acids. The V segment lost 2 bases and the J segment 3 bases; nucleotides outside the gene matches: 0. The germline V gene encodes CDR1 GTSNPN and CDR2 SVGIG (reference sequence). Here the CDR3 DNA reads TGTGCCTGGAGTACAGGGGAAGAGACCCAGTACTTC. It yields the protein CAWSTGEETQYF.

The chain combines TRBV2 with TRBJ2-7, with D possibly being TRBD2 (6 bases). The germline CDR1 and CDR2 sequences are SNHLY and FYNNEI. CDR3 length equals 14 residues. V was trimmed by 6 bases and J by 6 bases, leaving 18 bases between them. CDR3 nucleotide sequence: TGTGCCAGCAGGGGGACTTTTTTGAGGGTCGAGCAGTACTTC. It translates to CASRGTFLRVEQYF.

This clone turned up a few times. V and J are TRBV5-4 and TRBJ2-6, with a possible D match to TRBD2 (6 bases). This CDR3 spans 18 amino acids. Germline CDR1 is SGHNT and CDR2 is YYREEE (reference sequence). V lost 4 bases and J lost 5, with 22 bases in between. The CDR3 DNA reads as TGTGCCAGCAGCCCCTCGGTAAGCGGGCCGCCTCGGGCCAACGTCCTGACTTTC. The encoded protein is CASSPSVSGPPRANVLTF.

The table lists this clone with a few counts. The V and J genes are TRBV30 and TRBJ2-3; TRBD1 or TRBD2 may be the D gene (6 bases each). With 5 bases removed from V and 8 bases from J, the gap between germline ends came to 14 bases. Germline V lookup: CDR1 GTSNPN, CDR2 SVGIG (reference sequence). This CDR3 spans 12 amino acids. The CDR3 DNA reads TGTGCCTGGGAGGGGGGCTTCGCTACGCAGTATTTT. As protein: CAWEGGFATQYF.

The chain joins TRBV9 to TRBJ1-1; 10 nucleotides agree with TRBD1. J was trimmed by 3 bases and V by 4 bases; bases with no gene match: 6. CDR1 is SGDLS and CDR2 is YYNGEE in the germline V gene. The CDR3 is 15 residues long. CDR3 region: CASSMTGTGDTEAFF. CDR3 nucleotide sequence: TGTGCCAGCAGCATGACCGGGACAGGGGACACTGAAGCTTTCTTT.

A few counts support this clone. Within the sample, other DNA sequences also encode this same CDR3. V is TRBV5-1 and J is TRBJ2-7; TRBD2 matches 11 bases. The CDR3 extends over 14 amino acids. The V segment lost 6 bases and the J segment 2 bases; nucleotides outside the gene matches: 4. The germline V gene has CDR1 SGHRS and CDR2 YFSETQ. In nucleotides, the CDR3 is TGCGCCAGCACGGGGACTAGCGGACCCTACGAGCAGTACTTC. The encoded protein is CASTGTSGPYEQYF.

The chain carries TRBV7-2 and TRBJ1-1; D is uncertain. V lost 4 bases and J lost 10, with 10 bases in between. The length of the CDR3 is 11 residues. Per the germline V gene, CDR1 is SGHTA and CDR2 is FQGNSA. CDR3 loop: CASSSHQVAFF. DNA for the CDR3: TGTGCCAGCAGCTCCCATCAGGTAGCTTTCTTT.

The V gene is TRBV4-3, the J gene TRBJ2-1; 8 nucleotides line up with TRBD2. V lost 4 bases to trimming and J lost 4 bases; unmatched junction nucleotides: 6. From germline, CDR1 is LGHNA and CDR2 YSLEER. This CDR3 contains 15 residues. CDR3 nucleotide sequence: TGCGCCAGCAGCCTCGCTAGCGGGTATTACAATGAGCAGTTCTTC. This gives the protein CASSLASGYYNEQFF.

This rearrangement joins TRBV9 to TRBJ2-1; TRBD2 matches 7 bases. V gave up 4 bases and J gave up 4 bases; unmatched junction bases: 5. The CDR3 sequence is 14 residues long. Germline V gene data show CDR1 as SGDLS and CDR2 as YYNGEE. DNA of the CDR3: TGTGCCAGCAGCTATTCTAGCGGTTACAATGAGCAGTTCTTC. This sequence encodes CASSYSSGYNEQFF.

This clone was seen a handful of times. The V and J genes are TRBV29-1 and TRBJ1-1; TRBD1 is a possible D gene (5 bases). The CDR3 length is 14 residues. V was trimmed by 6 bases and J by 2 bases, leaving 16 bases between them. Germline V CDR1 and CDR2: SQVTM, ANQGSEA. CDR3 DNA sequence: TGCAGCGTGGCCTTGGACACCCTTAACACTGAAGCTTTCTTT. This codes for CSVALDTLNTEAFF.

This chain links TRBV28 with TRBJ1-5, with D unclear. Germline lookup yields CDR1 MDHEN and CDR2 SYDVKM. Trimming removed 4 bases from V and 2 bases from J, with 18 bases in between. The CDR3 is made up of 17 amino acids. CDR3 loop: CASSSLNVLRGNQPQHF. CDR3 nucleotides: TGTGCCAGCAGTTCCCTAAACGTCCTACGGGGCAATCAGCCCCAGCATTTT.

The V call is TRBV4-3, the J call TRBJ2-5; 9 bases are a match to TRBD1. J lost 4 bases, V lost 5 bases, and 8 bases had no gene match. This CDR3 comprises 15 residues. The germline CDR1 and CDR2 sequences are LGHNA and YSLEER. The DNA for the CDR3 is TGCGCCAGCAGCACCGGGACAGGGTTGGGAGAGACCCAGTACTTC. Protein: CASSTGTGLGETQYF.

V gene TRBV2 combines with J gene TRBJ1-2; TRBD1 matches 10 bases. V was pared by 6 bases and J by 8 bases, with 6 bases of the junction left unmatched. CDR1 and CDR2 (germline): SNHLY, FYNNEI. The CDR3 is 13 amino acids. CDR3 nucleotide sequence: TGTGCCAGCAGACCCGGGACAGGGGAAGGCTACACCTTC. It codes for CASRPGTGEGYTF.

This clone turned up a few times. J is TRBJ1-1 and V is TRBV30; D is undetermined. The CDR3 length is 13 residues. Trimming removed 0 bases at V and 3 bases at J, with 8 bases between. Germline V gene lookup returns CDR1 GTSNPN and CDR2 SVGIG (reference sequence). CDR3 protein: CAWSVSPDTEAFF. CDR3 nucleotide sequence: TGTGCCTGGAGTGTATCTCCGGACACTGAAGCTTTCTTT.

In this sample, this clone turned up a few times. The chain combines TRBV2 with TRBJ2-1; 7 nucleotides line up with TRBD1. V lost 6 bases and J lost 3; bases outside the gene matches: 8. The germline V gene encodes CDR1 SNHLY and CDR2 FYNNEI. The CDR3 is 15 residues long. DNA of the CDR3: TGTGCCAGCAGACCTTCCGACAGGGACTACAATGAGCAGTTCTTC. Protein product: CASRPSDRDYNEQFF.

This clone has more than one count but fewer than ten. The V call is TRBV27, the J call TRBJ1-1; TRBD1 might be the D (5 bases). The germline V and J ends were trimmed by 5 bases and 7 bases, with 20 bases remaining between them. Germline V gene data show CDR1 as MNHEY and CDR2 as SMNVEV (reference sequence). The CDR3 contains 15 residues. CDR3 region: CASSDPQGAGIEAFF. Here the CDR3 DNA reads TGTGCCAGCAGTGACCCCCAGGGAGCGGGTATTGAAGCTTTCTTT.

The chain carries TRBV5-6 and TRBJ1-2, with TRBD1 matching 7 bases. CDR1 and CDR2 (germline): SGHDT, YYEEEE. There are 15 residues in the CDR3. V was pared by 4 bases and J by 4 bases, with 10 bases of the junction left unmatched. For the CDR3, the DNA is TGTGCCAGCAGCCTACCGACAGGGAACGTCTATGGCTACACCTTC. Amino acids: CASSLPTGNVYGYTF.

The V and J genes are TRBV30 and TRBJ1-1; D remains ambiguous. Between the trimmed V and J ends, which lost 1 base and 2 bases, there was a span of 11 bases. The CDR3 runs to 14 residues. Germline V gives CDR1 GTSNPN, CDR2 SVGIG (reference sequence). The CDR3 reads CAWSDRSGNTEAFF. CDR3 sequence (DNA): TGTGCCTGGAGTGACAGATCAGGCAACACTGAAGCTTTCTTT.

In this sample, this clone turned up once. This rearrangement joins TRBV5-1 to TRBJ2-5; TRBD2 might be the D (6 bases). Germline loops: CDR1 SGHRS, CDR2 YFSETQ. CDR3 size: 14 residues. V was shortened by 2 bases and J by 5 bases, with 13 bases between the two germline ends. Here the CDR3 reads CASSFAAAGETQYF. DNA for the CDR3: TGCGCCAGCAGCTTTGCTGCGGCGGGGGAGACCCAGTACTTC.

Only a few counts were recorded for this clone. The genes are TRBV6-1 and TRBJ1-1, with D possibly matching TRBD1 (5 bases). V lost 6 bases and J lost 2, with 10 bases in between. This CDR3 has 13 residues. The germline V gene encodes CDR1 MNHNS and CDR2 SASEGT. CDR3 sequence reads: CASRATANTEAFF. The CDR3 nucleotides read TGTGCCAGCAGGGCGACAGCTAACACTGAAGCTTTCTTT.

The rearrangement uses TRBV6-5 and TRBJ2-3; the D is unclear. V was pared by 3 bases and J by 2 bases, with 9 bases between. This CDR3 region has 14 residues. CDR1 MNHEY and CDR2 SVGAGI come from the germline V gene. This chain's CDR3 is CASSYGSFTDTQYF. The CDR3 DNA reads as TGTGCCAGCAGTTATGGCAGCTTCACAGATACGCAGTATTTT.

CDR3 in amino acids: CASGYGQRNTEAFF. CDR3 nucleotides: TGTGCCAGCGGTTACGGACAGAGGAACACTGAAGCTTTCTTT. The gene calls are TRBV28 and TRBJ1-1; weak D call: TRBD1 (6 bases). The CDR3 runs 14 residues. The V end lost 8 bases, the J end lost 1 base, and 14 bases lay between the germline ends. CDR1 and CDR2 (germline): MDHEN, SYDVKM.

This chain joins TRBV5-1 and TRBJ2-2, with 14 bases that match TRBD2. The CDR3 length is 16 residues. CDR1 is SGHRS, CDR2 YFSETQ, per germline. The V gene end was trimmed by 2 bases and the J gene end by 6 bases; junction bases not matched to a gene: 3. The CDR3 sequence is CASSLPGLAGAGELFF. For the CDR3, the DNA is TGCGCCAGCAGCTTACCGGGACTAGCGGGAGCCGGGGAGCTGTTTTTT.